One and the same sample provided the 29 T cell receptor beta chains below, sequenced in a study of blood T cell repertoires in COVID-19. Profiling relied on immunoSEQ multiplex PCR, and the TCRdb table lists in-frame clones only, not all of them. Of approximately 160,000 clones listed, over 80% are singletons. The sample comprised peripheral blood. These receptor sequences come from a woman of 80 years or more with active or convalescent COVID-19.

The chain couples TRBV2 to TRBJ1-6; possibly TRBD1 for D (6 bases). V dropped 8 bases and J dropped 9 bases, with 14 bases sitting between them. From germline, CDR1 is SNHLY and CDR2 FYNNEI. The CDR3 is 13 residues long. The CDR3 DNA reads TGTGCCAGCCTTCAAGGGGGTAGTTCACCCCTCCACTTT. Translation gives CASLQGGSSPLHF.

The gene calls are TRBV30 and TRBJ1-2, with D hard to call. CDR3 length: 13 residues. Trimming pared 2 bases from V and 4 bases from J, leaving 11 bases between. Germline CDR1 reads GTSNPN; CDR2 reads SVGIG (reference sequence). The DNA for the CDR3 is TGTGCCTGGAGTCCCCTATCAGGCTATGGCTACACCTTC. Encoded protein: CAWSPLSGYGYTF.

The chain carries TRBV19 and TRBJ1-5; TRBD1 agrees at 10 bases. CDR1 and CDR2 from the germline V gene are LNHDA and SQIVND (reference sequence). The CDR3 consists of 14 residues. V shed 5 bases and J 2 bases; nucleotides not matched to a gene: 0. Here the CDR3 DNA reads TGTGCCAGTAGTGGGACAGGGGGCAATCAGCCCCAGCATTTT. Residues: CASSGTGGNQPQHF.

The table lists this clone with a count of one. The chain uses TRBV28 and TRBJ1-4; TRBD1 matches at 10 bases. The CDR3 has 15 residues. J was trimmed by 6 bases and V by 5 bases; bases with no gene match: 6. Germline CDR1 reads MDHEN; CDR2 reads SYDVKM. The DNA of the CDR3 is TGTGCCAGCAGTACCCGAGGGACAGGGGATGAAAAACTGTTTTTT. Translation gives CASSTRGTGDEKLFF.

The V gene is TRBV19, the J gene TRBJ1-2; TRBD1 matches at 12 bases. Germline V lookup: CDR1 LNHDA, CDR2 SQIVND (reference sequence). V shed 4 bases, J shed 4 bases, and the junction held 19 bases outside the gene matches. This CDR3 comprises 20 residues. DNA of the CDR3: TGTGCCAGTAGTAGCCGAGGAGGGACAGGGGGCATCGAGGGTAGCTATGGCTACACCTTC. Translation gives CASSSRGGTGGIEGSYGYTF.

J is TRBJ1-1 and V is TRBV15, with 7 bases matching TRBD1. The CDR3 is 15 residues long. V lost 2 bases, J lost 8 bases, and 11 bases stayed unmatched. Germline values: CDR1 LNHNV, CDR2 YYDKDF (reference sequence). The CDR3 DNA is TGTGCCACCAGCAGAACAACCTTCGGACAGGACGAAGCTTTCTTT. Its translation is CATSRTTFGQDEAFF.

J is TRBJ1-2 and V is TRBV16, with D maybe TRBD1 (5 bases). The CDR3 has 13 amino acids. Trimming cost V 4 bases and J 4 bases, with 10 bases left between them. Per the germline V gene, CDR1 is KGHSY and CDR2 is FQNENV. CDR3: CASSLQDIYGYTF. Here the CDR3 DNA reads TGTGCCAGCAGCCTACAGGACATCTATGGCTACACCTTC.

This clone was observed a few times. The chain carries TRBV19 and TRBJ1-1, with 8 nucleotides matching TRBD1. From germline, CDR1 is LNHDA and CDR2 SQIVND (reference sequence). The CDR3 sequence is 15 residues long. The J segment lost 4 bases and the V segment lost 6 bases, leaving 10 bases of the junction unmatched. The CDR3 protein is CASRGQGRVTTEAFF. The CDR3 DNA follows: TGTGCCAGTAGAGGACAGGGTCGGGTAACCACTGAAGCTTTCTTT.

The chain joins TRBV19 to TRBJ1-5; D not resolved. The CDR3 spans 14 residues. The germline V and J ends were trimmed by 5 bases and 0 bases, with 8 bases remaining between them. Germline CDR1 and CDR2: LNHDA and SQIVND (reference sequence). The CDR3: CASSLAVSNQPQHF. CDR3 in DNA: TGTGCCAGTAGTCTAGCAGTTAGCAATCAGCCCCAGCATTTT.

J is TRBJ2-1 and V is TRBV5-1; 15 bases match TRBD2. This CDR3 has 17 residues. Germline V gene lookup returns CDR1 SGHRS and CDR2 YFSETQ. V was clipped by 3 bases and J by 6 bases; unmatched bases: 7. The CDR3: CASSYYGLAGGFNEQFF. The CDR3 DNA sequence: TGCGCCAGCAGCTATTACGGACTAGCGGGGGGGTTCAATGAGCAGTTCTTC.

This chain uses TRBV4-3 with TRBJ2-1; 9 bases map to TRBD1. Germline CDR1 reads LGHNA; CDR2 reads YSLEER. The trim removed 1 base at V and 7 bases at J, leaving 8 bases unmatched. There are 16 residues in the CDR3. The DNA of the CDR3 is TGCGCCAGCAGCCAAGTAATAGGGACAGGGTCAAATGAGCAGTTCTTC. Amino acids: CASSQVIGTGSNEQFF.

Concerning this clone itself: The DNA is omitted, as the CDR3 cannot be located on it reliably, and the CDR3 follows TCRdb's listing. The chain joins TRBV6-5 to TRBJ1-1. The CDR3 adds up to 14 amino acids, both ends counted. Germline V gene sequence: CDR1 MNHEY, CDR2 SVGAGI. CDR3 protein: CASSHGTFGAEAFF.

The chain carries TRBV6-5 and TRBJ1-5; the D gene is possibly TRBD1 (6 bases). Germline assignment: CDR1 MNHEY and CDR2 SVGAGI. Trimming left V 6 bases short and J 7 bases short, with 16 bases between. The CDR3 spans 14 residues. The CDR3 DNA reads TGTGCCAGCAGGGAGGCAGGGGTAAAACAGCCCCAGCATTTT. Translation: CASREAGVKQPQHF.

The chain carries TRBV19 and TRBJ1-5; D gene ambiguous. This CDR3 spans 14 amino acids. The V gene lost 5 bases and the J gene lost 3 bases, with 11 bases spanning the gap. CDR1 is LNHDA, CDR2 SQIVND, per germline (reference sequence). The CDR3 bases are TGTGCCAGTAGTTCGACAAATGCCAATCAGCCCCAGCATTTT. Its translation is CASSSTNANQPQHF. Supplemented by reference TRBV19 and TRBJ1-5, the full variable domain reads DGGITQSPKYLFRKEGQNVTLSCEQNLNHDAMYWYRQDPGQGLRLIYYSQIVNDFQKGDIAEGYSVSREKKESFPLTVTSAQKNPTAFYLCASSSTNANQPQHFGDGTRLSIL.

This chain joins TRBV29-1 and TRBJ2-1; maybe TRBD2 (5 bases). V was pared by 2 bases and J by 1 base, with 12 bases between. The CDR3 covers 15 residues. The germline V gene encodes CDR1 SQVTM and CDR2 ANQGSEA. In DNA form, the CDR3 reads TGCAGCGTTGAACCGTGGGAGAGTTCCTACAATGAGCAGTTCTTC. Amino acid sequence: CSVEPWESSYNEQFF.

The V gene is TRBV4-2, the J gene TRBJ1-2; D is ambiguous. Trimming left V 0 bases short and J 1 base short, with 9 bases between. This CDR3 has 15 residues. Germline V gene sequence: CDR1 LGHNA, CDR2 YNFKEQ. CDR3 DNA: TGTGCCAGCAGCCAAGATCGCGGGGTTAACTATGGCTACACCTTC. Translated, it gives CASSQDRGVNYGYTF.

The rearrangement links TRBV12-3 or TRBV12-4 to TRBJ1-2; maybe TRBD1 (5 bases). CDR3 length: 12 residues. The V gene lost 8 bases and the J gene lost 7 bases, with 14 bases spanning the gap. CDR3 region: CASLREMGGYTF. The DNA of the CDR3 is TGTGCCAGCCTCAGGGAAATGGGTGGCTACACCTTC.

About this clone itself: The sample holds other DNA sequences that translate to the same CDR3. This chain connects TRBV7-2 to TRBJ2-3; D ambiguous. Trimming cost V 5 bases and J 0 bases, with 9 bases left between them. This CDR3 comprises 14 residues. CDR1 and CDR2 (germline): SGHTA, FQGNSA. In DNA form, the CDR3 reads TGTGCCAGCAGCCCCCGACTTAGCACAGATACGCAGTATTTT. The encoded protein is CASSPRLSTDTQYF. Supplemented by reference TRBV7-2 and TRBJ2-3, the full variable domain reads GAGVSQSPSNKVTEKGKDVELRCDPISGHTALYWYRQSLGQGLEFLIYFQGNSAPDKSGLPSDRFSAERTGGSVSTLTIQRTQQEDSAVYLCASSPRLSTDTQYFGPGTRLTVL.

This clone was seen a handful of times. CDR3 nucleotide sequence: TGCGCCAGCAGCCCTACCTACGGACAGGGAGGGGAAAAACTGTTTTTT. It specifies CASSPTYGQGGEKLFF. The chain has TRBV4-1 and TRBJ1-4, with 8 bases that match TRBD1. The CDR3 extends over 16 amino acids. Germline trimming cut 4 bases from V and 8 bases from J; bases unmatched to any gene: 12. Per the germline V gene, CDR1 is MGHRA and CDR2 is YSYEKL.

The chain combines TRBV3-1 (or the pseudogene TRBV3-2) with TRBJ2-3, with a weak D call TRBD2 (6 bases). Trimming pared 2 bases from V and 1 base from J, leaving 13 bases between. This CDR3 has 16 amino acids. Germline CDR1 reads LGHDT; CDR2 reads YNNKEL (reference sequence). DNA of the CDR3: TGTGCCAGCAGCCAACCGCGGGACGGAGGCACAGATACGCAGTATTTT. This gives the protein CASSQPRDGGTDTQYF.

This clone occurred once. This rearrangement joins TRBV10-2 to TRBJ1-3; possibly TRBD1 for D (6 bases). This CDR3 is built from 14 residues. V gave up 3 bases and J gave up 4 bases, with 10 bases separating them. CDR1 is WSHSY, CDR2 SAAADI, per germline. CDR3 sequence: CASSEQGWGNTIYF. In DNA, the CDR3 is TGCGCCAGCAGTGAACAGGGCTGGGGAAACACCATATATTTT.

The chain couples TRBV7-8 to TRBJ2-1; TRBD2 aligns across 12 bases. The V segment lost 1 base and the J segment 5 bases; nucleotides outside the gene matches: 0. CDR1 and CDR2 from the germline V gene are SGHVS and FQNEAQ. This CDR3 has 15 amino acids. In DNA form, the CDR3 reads TGTGCCAGCAGCTTAGGACTAGCGGGGGACAATGAGCAGTTCTTC. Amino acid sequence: CASSLGLAGDNEQFF. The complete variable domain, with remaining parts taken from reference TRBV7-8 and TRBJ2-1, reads GAGVSQSPRYKVAKRGQDVALRCDPISGHVSLFWYQQALGQGPEFLTYFQNEAQLDKSGLPSDRFFAERPEGSVSTLKIQRTQQEDSAVYLCASSLGLAGDNEQFFGPGTRLTVL.

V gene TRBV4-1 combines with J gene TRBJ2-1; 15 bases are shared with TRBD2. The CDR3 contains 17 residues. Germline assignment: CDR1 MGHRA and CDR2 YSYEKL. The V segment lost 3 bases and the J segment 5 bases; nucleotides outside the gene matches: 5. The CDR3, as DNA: TGCGCCAGCAGCCACCCGGGACTAGCGGGGGGCCACAATGAGCAGTTCTTC. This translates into CASSHPGLAGGHNEQFF.

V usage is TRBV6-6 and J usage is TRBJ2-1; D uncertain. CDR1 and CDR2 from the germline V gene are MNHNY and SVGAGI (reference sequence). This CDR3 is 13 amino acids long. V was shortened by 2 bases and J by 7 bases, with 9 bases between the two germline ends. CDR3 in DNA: TGTGCCAGCAGTTACGCTATTCGTAATGAGCAGTTCTTC. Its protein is CASSYAIRNEQFF.

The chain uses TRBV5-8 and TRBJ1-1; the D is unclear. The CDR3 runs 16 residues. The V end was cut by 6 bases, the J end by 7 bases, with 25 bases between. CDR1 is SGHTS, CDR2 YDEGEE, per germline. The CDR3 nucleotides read TGTGCCAGCATGCGGGGTGGGCGGGCGGACGGAGATGAAGCTTTCTTT. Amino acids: CASMRGGRADGDEAFF.

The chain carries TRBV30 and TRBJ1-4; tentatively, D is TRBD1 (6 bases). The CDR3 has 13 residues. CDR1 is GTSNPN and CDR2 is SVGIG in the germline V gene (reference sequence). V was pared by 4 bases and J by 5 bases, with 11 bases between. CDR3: CAWTRQANEKLFF. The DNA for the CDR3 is TGTGCCTGGACCCGACAGGCGAATGAAAAACTGTTTTTT.

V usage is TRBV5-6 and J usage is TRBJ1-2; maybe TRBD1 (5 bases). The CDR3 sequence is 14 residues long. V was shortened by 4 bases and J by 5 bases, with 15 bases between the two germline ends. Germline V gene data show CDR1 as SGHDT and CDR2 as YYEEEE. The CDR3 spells CASSPGGGTYGYTF. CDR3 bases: TGTGCCAGCAGCCCCGGGGGGGGGACTTATGGCTACACCTTC.

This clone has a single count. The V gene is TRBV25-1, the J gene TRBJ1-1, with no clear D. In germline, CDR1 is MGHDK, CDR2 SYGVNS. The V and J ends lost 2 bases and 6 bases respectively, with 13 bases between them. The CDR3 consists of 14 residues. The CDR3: CASSEPGSIAEAFF. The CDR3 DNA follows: TGTGCCAGCAGTGAACCCGGGAGCATCGCTGAAGCTTTCTTT.

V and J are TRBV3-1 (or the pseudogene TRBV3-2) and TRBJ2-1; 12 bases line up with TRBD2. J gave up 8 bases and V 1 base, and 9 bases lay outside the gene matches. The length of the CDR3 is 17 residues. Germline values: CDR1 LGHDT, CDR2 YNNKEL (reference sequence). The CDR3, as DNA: TGTGCCAGCAGCCAAGTTCCGGGACTAGCGGGTGTAGATGAGCAGTTCTTC. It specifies CASSQVPGLAGVDEQFF.